The T cell receptor beta chain under discussion was sequenced for a study of blood T cell repertoires in COVID-19. Looking at the study overall: COVID-19 samples collected from the United States, Italy and Spain covered acute and convalescent phases. T cells, B-cell-depleted T cells, or PBMCs provided the cDNA or gDNA that served as material.

Germline V gene sequence: CDR1 SGHAT, CDR2 FQDESV (reference sequence). This CDR3 is 15 amino acids long. The V segment lost 6 bases and the J segment 6 bases; nucleotides outside the gene matches: 13. Authors' data handling: Reference gene primers were amplified, and this amplification served to estimate nucleated cell counts. Clones were sequenced by immunoSEQ multiplex PCR, and TCRdb holds only the in-frame ones, with some missing. The V and J calls and clone size come from that table; D and trimming were worked out from the DNA. The sample holds around 60,000 clones, 90% to 95% seen once. The rearrangement joins TRBV11-1 to TRBJ1-1; TRBD1 aligns across 7 bases. The sequenced sample was peripheral blood. This clonotype was sampled from a middle-aged man with active COVID-19. The CDR3 DNA reads as TGTGCCAGCAGTAAAACAGGGGCGAGGTTGGCTGAAGCTTTCTTT. It specifies CASSKTGARLAEAFF.